Below are 21 T cell receptor beta chains sequenced from a single sample in a study of shared clonotypes between healthy human individuals. Produced via immunoSEQ multiplex PCR; TCRdb's table is partial and in-frame only. In the table there are under 1,100,000 clones, around 74% of which are singletons. Material: memory CD4+ T cells sorted from blood. The subset denotes: CD45RA-negative fraction. Receptor source: a man aged 18 to 35 in good health.

The chain recombines TRBV5-1 with TRBJ2-1; 7 bases agree with TRBD2. CDR1 SGHRS and CDR2 YFSETQ come from the germline V gene. V lost 0 bases, J lost 9 bases, and 6 bases stayed unmatched. This CDR3 has 14 residues. The CDR3 loop is CASSLEGGPIEQFF. The CDR3 DNA reads TGCGCCAGCAGCTTGGAGGGAGGGCCGATTGAGCAGTTCTTC.

This clone was seen a few times. V usage is TRBV6-1 and J usage is TRBJ1-5; D remains unclear. The CDR3 sequence is 13 residues long. Germline V gene data show CDR1 as MNHNS and CDR2 as SASEGT. V was cut by 10 bases and J by 4 bases, with 14 bases left in between. DNA for the CDR3: TGTGCCACCGGGGAGGGAGGGAATCAGCCCCAGCATTTT. It yields the protein CATGEGGNQPQHF.

J is TRBJ2-7 and V is TRBV5-6; possibly TRBD1 for D (5 bases). Germline-derived CDR1 and CDR2 are SGHDT and YYEEEE. The length of the CDR3 is 12 residues. V dropped 4 bases and J dropped 4 bases, with 9 bases sitting between them. The CDR3 DNA reads TGTGCCAGCAGCCGCAGGGTTTACGAGCAGTACTTC. Translated, it gives CASSRRVYEQYF.

V usage is TRBV6-5 and J usage is TRBJ1-5, with 7 bases aligning to TRBD1. With V trimmed by 6 bases and J by 2 bases, 7 bases remained unmatched. Germline V gene data show CDR1 as MNHEY and CDR2 as SVGAGI. The CDR3 has 15 amino acids. The CDR3 DNA is TGTGCCAGCAGAAACCAGGGGGGAGGCAATCAGCCCCAGCATTTT. Its translation: CASRNQGGGNQPQHF.

The chain recombines TRBV4-1 with TRBJ2-1; maybe TRBD2 (6 bases). Germline V gives CDR1 MGHRA, CDR2 YSYEKL. V lost 1 base, J lost 5 bases, and 12 bases lay in between. CDR3 length: 15 amino acids. The CDR3 sequence is CASSQAGTGDNEQFF. DNA for the CDR3: TGCGCCAGCAGCCAAGCCGGGACGGGGGACAATGAGCAGTTCTTC.

This clone has only a few counts. The chain is built from TRBV6-5 and TRBJ2-1, with 8 bases matching TRBD2. Trimming at V came to 2 bases and at J to 3 bases, leaving 0 bases not matched to a gene. This CDR3 has 14 amino acids. Germline CDR1 is MNHEY and CDR2 is SVGAGI. CDR3 bases: TGTGCCAGCAGTTACGGGACTAGCTACAATGAGCAGTTCTTC. It specifies CASSYGTSYNEQFF.

This clone was recorded once. The V and J genes are TRBV6-6 and TRBJ1-1, with 10 bases matching TRBD1. Germline assignment: CDR1 MNHNY and CDR2 SVGAGI (reference sequence). The length of the CDR3 is 14 residues. J was trimmed by 6 bases and V by 5 bases; bases with no gene match: 6. The CDR3 reads CASSRQGAVAEAFF. In DNA, the CDR3 is TGTGCCAGCAGTCGACAGGGGGCGGTGGCTGAAGCTTTCTTT.

The chain is built from TRBV7-9 and TRBJ2-3; D remains unclear. Germline V CDR1 and CDR2: SEHNR, FQNEAQ (reference sequence). This CDR3 comprises 13 residues. V was pared by 11 bases and J by 8 bases, with 20 bases between. Here the CDR3 reads CAQELPTLSTQYF. The DNA of the CDR3 is TGTGCCCAGGAGCTACCGACACTCAGTACGCAGTATTTT. Based on the CDR3 plus reference TRBV7-9 and TRBJ2-3, the full variable domain is DTGVSQNPRHKITKRGQNVTFRCDPISEHNRLYWYRQTLGQGPEFLTYFQNEAQLEKSRLLSDRFSAERPKGSFSTLEIQRTEQGDSAMYLCAQELPTLSTQYFGPGTRLTVL.

The chain carries TRBV18 and TRBJ2-7; D is perhaps TRBD1 or TRBD2 (6 bases each). Per germline, CDR1 KGHSH and CDR2 LQKENI. The V end lost 2 bases, the J end lost 2 bases, and 13 bases lay between the germline ends. The CDR3 contains 15 residues. CDR3 residues: CASSPGGGVPYEQYF. For the CDR3, the DNA is TGTGCCAGCTCACCAGGGGGCGGGGTTCCCTACGAGCAGTACTTC. The full variable domain, rest sourced from reference TRBV18 and TRBJ2-7, is NAGVMQNPRHLVRRRGQEARLRCSPMKGHSHVYWYRQLPEEGLKFMVYLQKENIIDESGMPKERFSAEFPKEGPSILRIQQVVRGDSAAYFCASSPGGGVPYEQYFGPGTRLTVT.

The gene calls are TRBV6-5 and TRBJ2-2; 7 nucleotides match TRBD2. V dropped 6 bases and J dropped 1; count of bases not matched to a gene: 5. Looked up from germline, CDR1 is MNHEY and CDR2 is SVGAGI. This CDR3 is built from 15 residues. DNA for the CDR3: TGTGCCAGCAGAAGCGGGACTAAGAACACCGGGGAGCTGTTTTTT. Translation gives CASRSGTKNTGELFF.

This chain connects TRBV15 to TRBJ2-7; no reliable D call. Between the trimmed V and J ends, which lost 1 base and 6 bases, there was a span of 16 bases. This CDR3 region has 15 residues. Germline values: CDR1 LNHNV, CDR2 YYDKDF (reference sequence). CDR3 region: CATSRAGSLGGEQYF. CDR3 bases: TGTGCCACCAGCAGAGCGGGCAGCCTAGGTGGCGAGCAGTACTTC.

This chain joins TRBV7-9 and TRBJ1-2, with D perhaps TRBD1 (6 bases). The germline gives CDR1 SEHNR, CDR2 FQNEAQ (reference sequence). V lost 6 bases to trimming and J lost 3 bases, with 11 bases between them. CDR3 length: 13 amino acids. CDR3 protein: CASSRDTHYGYTF. The CDR3, as DNA: TGTGCCAGCAGTCGGGACACCCACTATGGCTACACCTTC.

The chain has TRBV2 and TRBJ1-1; a weak D match, TRBD1 (6 bases). The CDR3 totals 13 residues. In germline, CDR1 is SNHLY, CDR2 FYNNEI. V was pared by 4 bases and J by 8 bases, with 14 bases between. The CDR3, as DNA: TGTGCCAGCAGTGGGGGCAGGGGTGGAGAAGCTTTCTTT. This translates into CASSGGRGGEAFF.

The chain is built from TRBV10-2 and TRBJ2-7; TRBD1 or TRBD2 may be the D gene (6 bases each). The length of the CDR3 is 12 residues. CDR1 and CDR2 from the germline V gene are WSHSY and SAAADI. Deletions cut 7 bases from V and 7 bases from J, with 14 bases between. CDR3 protein: CASTSGAGEQYF. The CDR3 region has the DNA TGCGCCAGCACGTCGGGGGCAGGGGAGCAGTACTTC.

This sequence joins TRBV19 and TRBJ2-6, with 12 bases that match TRBD1. V lost 5 bases to trimming and J lost 4 bases; unmatched junction nucleotides: 6. The CDR3 runs 17 residues. From germline, CDR1 is LNHDA and CDR2 SQIVND (reference sequence). The CDR3 nucleotides are TGTGCCAGTAGTCCGGGACAGGGGGCCAGAGGGGCCAACGTCCTGACTTTC. Protein product: CASSPGQGARGANVLTF.

This chain links TRBV9 with TRBJ2-7; D possibly corresponds to TRBD1 (5 bases). The germline gives CDR1 SGDLS, CDR2 YYNGEE. The CDR3 is made up of 14 amino acids. The V gene lost 4 bases and the J gene lost 5 bases, with 16 bases spanning the gap. CDR3 in DNA: TGTGCCAGCAGCTGTAAGGGGCAGACCCACGAGCAGTACTTC. This gives the protein CASSCKGQTHEQYF.

The chain links TRBV6-5 to TRBJ2-7; 7 nucleotides match TRBD2. The CDR3 has 15 amino acids. V lost 6 bases and J lost 6; bases outside the gene matches: 14. The germline CDR1 and CDR2 sequences are MNHEY and SVGAGI. CDR3 amino acids: CASRGSGTPHGEQYF. For the CDR3, the DNA is TGTGCCAGCAGGGGGAGCGGGACTCCACATGGCGAGCAGTACTTC.

This clone was recorded a few times. Other DNA sequences in the same sample also yield this CDR3. The rearrangement joins TRBV6-6 to TRBJ2-7; D call uncertain. V lost 0 bases to trimming and J lost 4 bases, with 4 bases between them. Germline lookup yields CDR1 MNHNY and CDR2 SVGAGI (reference sequence). This CDR3 is 12 amino acids long. In DNA form, the CDR3 reads TGTGCCAGCAGTTACTCGAGTTACGAGCAGTACTTC. Translating it yields CASSYSSYEQYF.

V and J are TRBV9 and TRBJ2-1; 10 positions agree with TRBD2. In germline, CDR1 is SGDLS, CDR2 YYNGEE. With V trimmed by 4 bases and J by 3 bases, 4 bases remained unmatched. The CDR3 is 15 residues long. The CDR3, as DNA: TGTGCCAGCAGCCTAGGGACTAGCGACTACAATGAGCAGTTCTTC. It encodes CASSLGTSDYNEQFF.

The J gene is TRBJ2-5, the V gene TRBV9, with a possible D match to TRBD1 (5 bases). The CDR3 has 16 residues. The germline gives CDR1 SGDLS, CDR2 YYNGEE. V lost 1 base, J lost 4 bases, and 17 bases lay in between. The CDR3 protein is CASSVQAGNVGETQYF. The CDR3 bases are TGTGCCAGCAGCGTACAAGCAGGGAATGTGGGAGAGACCCAGTACTTC.

As for this clone: Germline and junction disagree at one end, which may indicate a read error. The chain couples TRBV7-2 to TRBJ2-7; D tentatively reads TRBD1 or TRBD2 (5 bases each). The CDR3 extends over 14 amino acids. CDR1 SGHTA and CDR2 FQGNSA come from the germline V gene. The DNA for the CDR3 is TGTGCCAGCAGCCTAGCAGGGCGGTCCTACGAGCAGTACTTC. The encoded protein is CASSLAGRSYEQYF.